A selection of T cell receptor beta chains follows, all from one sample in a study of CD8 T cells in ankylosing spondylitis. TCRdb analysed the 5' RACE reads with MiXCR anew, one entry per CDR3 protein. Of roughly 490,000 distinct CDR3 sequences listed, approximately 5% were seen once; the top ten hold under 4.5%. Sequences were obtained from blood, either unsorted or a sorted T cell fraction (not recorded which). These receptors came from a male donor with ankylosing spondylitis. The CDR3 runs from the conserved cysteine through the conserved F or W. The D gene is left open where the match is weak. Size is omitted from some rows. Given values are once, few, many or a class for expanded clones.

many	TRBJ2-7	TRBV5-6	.	CASNPAQGLYEQYF	TGTGCCAGCAACCCTGCACAGGGTCTCTACGAGCAGTACTTC
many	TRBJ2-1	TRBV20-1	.	CSAPVYNEQFF	TGCAGTGCTCCTGTCTACAATGAGCAGTTCTTC
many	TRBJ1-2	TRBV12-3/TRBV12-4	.	CASSLASAAIWGYTF	TGTGCCAGCAGTTTAGCGTCGGCCGCTATATGGGGCTACACCTTC
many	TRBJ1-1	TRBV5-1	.	CASSAQQGLGTEAFF	TGCGCCAGCAGCGCCCAACAGGGTTTGGGCACTGAAGCTTTCTTT
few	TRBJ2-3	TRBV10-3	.	CAITNYSTDTQYF	TGTGCCATCACTAACTATAGCACAGATACGCAGTATTTT
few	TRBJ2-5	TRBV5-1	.	CASSQGLPETQYF	TGCGCCAGCAGCCAGGGACTCCCGGAGACCCAGTACTTC
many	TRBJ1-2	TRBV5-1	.	CASSLGAGDYGYTF	TGCGCCAGCAGCTTGGGGGCAGGAGACTATGGCTACACCTTC
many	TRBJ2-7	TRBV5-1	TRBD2	CASRDSGAWKGEQYF	TGCGCCAGCAGAGATAGCGGGGCCTGGAAGGGCGAGCAGTACTTC
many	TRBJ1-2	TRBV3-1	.	CASSRLDSNYGYTF	TGTGCCAGCAGCCGACTCGACAGCAACTATGGCTACACCTTC
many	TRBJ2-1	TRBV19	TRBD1	CASSARDREIRQFF	TGTGCCAGTAGTGCGAGGGACAGGGAAATAAGGCAGTTCTTC
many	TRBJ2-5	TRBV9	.	CASSARGGTEETQYF	TGTGCCAGCAGTGCTCGGGGAGGGACAGAAGAGACCCAGTACTTC
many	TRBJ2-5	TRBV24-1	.	CATSDLQFGVETQYF	TGTGCCACCAGTGATTTGCAATTTGGAGTCGAGACCCAGTACTTC
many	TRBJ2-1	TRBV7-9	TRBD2	CASSPTSGRRGEQFF	TGTGCCAGCAGCCCAACTAGCGGGAGGAGGGGTGAGCAGTTCTTC
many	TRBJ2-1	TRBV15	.	CATSQGFYNEQFF	TGTGCCACCAGCCAGGGGTTTTACAATGAGCAGTTCTTC
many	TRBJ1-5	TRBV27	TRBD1	CASSDGTGVVQPQHF	TGTGCCAGCAGTGACGGGACAGGGGTTGTACAGCCCCAGCATTTT
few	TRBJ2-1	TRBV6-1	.	CASSERLARVNEQFF	TGTGCCAGCAGTGAAAGGCTAGCGAGGGTCAATGAGCAGTTCTTC
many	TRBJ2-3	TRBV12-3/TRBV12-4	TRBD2	CASSSPGAGDYTDTQYF	TGTGCCAGCAGTTCCCCGGGCGCGGGGGACTACACAGATACGCAGTATTTT
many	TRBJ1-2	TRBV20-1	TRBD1	CSATGQVKGYTF	TGCAGTGCTACGGGACAGGTTAAGGGCTACACCTTC
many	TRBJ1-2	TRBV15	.	CATSEGMYGYTF	TGTGCCACCAGCGAAGGGATGTATGGCTACACCTTC
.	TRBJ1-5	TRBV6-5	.	CASSLEGISPLAPQHF	TGTGCCAGCAGTTTGGAAGGCATCTCCCCTTTAGCGCCCCAGCATTTT
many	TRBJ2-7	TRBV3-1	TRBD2	CASSQASGRGYEQYF	TGTGCCAGCAGCCAGGCTAGCGGGAGGGGGTACGAGCAGTACTTC
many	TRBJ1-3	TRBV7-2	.	CASSLVLAGSGNTIYF	TGTGCCAGCAGCTTAGTCCTTGCAGGTTCTGGAAACACCATATATTTT
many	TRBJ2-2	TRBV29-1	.	CSVGKNTGELFF	TGCAGCGTTGGGAAAAACACCGGGGAGCTGTTTTTT
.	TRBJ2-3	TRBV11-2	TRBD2	CASSLAGLTDTQYF	TGTGCCAGCAGCCTAGCGGGACTCACAGATACGCAGTATTTT
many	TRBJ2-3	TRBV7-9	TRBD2	CASSLALREVGTDTQYF	TGTGCCAGCAGCTTAGCGCTTCGGGAGGTGGGCACAGATACGCAGTATTTT
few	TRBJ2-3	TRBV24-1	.	CATSRGSPDTDTQYF	TGTGCCACCAGTCGGGGGAGCCCCGACACAGATACGCAGTATTTT
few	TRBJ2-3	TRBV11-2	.	CASSLLLARGQSQYF	TGTGCCAGCAGCTTATTGCTAGCACGGGGGCAGTCGCAGTATTTT
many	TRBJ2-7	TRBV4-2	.	CASSHLPPYEQYF	TGTGCCAGCAGCCACCTACCACCCTACGAGCAGTACTTC
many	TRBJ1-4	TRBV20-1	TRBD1	CSATGTGGEKLFF	TGCAGTGCTACTGGGACAGGGGGTGAAAAACTGTTTTTT
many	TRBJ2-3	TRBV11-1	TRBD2	CASSPSGTDTDTQYF	TGTGCCAGCAGCCCTAGCGGGACGGACACAGATACGCAGTATTTT
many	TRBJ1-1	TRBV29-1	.	CSVEKNGGPEAFF	TGCAGCGTTGAAAAGAATGGGGGGCCTGAAGCTTTCTTT
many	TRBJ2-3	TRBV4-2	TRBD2	CASSQGVAGATDTQYF	TGTGCCAGCAGCCAAGGAGTAGCGGGGGCGACAGATACGCAGTATTTT
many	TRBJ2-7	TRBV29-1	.	CSVKGGFEQYF	TGCAGCGTCAAGGGGGGGTTCGAGCAGTACTTC
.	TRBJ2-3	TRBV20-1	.	CSARDARSSTDTQYF	TGCAGTGCTAGAGATGCTCGGTCTAGCACAGATACGCAGTATTTT
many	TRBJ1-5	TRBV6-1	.	CASSDQDLDTYSNQPQHF	TGTGCCAGCAGTGACCAAGATCTGGACACCTATAGCAATCAGCCCCAGCATTTT
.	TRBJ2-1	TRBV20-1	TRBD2	CSARFAGGPESSYNEQFF	TGCAGTGCTAGATTTGCGGGAGGGCCGGAAAGCTCCTACAATGAGCAGTTCTTC
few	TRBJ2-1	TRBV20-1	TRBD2	CSARVRLAGGLNEQFF	TGCAGTGCTAGGGTACGACTAGCGGGGGGCCTCAATGAGCAGTTCTTC
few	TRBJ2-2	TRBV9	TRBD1	CASSTWTGLTGELFF	TGTGCCAGCAGCACATGGACAGGTCTCACCGGGGAGCTGTTTTTT
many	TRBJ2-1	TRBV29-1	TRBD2	CSVCGGLTKFDEQFF	TGCAGCGTTTGCGGGGGACTTACCAAGTTCGATGAGCAGTTCTTC
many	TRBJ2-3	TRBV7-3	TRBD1	CASSQDGQGTLGTQYF	TGTGCCAGCAGCCAAGACGGACAGGGCACCCTGGGTACGCAGTATTTT